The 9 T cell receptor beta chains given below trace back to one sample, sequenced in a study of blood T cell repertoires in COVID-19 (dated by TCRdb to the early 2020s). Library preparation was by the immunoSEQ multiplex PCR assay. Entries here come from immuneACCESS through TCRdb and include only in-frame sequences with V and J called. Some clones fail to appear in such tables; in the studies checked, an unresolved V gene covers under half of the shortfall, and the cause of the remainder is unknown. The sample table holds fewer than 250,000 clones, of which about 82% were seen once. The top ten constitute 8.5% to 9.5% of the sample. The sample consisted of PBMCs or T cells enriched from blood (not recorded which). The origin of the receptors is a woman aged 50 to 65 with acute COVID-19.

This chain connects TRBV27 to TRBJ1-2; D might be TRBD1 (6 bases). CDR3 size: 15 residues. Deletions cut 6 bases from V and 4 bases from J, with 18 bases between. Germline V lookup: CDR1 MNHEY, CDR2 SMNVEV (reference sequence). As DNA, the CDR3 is TGTGCCAGCAGCCTCCAGGGGCAGAAACGCTATGGCTACACCTTC. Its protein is CASSLQGQKRYGYTF.

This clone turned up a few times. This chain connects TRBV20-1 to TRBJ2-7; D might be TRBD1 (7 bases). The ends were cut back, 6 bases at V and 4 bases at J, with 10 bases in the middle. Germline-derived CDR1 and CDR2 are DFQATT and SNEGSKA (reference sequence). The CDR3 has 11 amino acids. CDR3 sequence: CSAQGGYEQYF. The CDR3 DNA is TGCAGTGCCCAGGGGGGATACGAGCAGTACTTC.

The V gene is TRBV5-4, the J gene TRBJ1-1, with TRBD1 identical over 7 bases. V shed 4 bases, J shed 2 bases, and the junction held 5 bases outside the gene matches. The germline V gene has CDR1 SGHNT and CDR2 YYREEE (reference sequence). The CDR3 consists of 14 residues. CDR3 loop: CASSPGTVNTEAFF. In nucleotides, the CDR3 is TGTGCCAGCAGCCCGGGGACAGTAAACACTGAAGCTTTCTTT.

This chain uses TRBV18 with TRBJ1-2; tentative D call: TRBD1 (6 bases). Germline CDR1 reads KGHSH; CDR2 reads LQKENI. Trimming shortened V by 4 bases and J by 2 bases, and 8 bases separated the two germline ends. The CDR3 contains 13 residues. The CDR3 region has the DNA TGTGCCAGCTCACTTGGACAGAACTATGGCTACACCTTC. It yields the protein CASSLGQNYGYTF.

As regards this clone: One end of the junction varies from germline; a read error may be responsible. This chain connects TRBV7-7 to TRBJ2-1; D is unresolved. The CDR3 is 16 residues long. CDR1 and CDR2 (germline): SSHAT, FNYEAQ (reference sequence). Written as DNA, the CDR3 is TGTGCTAGCAGCTTGCAATATTCTCGGTCGGACAATGAGCAGTTCTTC. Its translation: CASSLQYSRSDNEQFF.

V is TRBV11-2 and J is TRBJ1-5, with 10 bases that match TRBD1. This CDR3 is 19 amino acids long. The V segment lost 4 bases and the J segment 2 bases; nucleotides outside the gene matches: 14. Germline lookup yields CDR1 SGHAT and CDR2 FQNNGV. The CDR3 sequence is CASSSLAGTGAGGNQPQHF. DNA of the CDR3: TGTGCCAGCAGCTCACTCGCCGGGACAGGGGCGGGGGGCAATCAGCCCCAGCATTTT.

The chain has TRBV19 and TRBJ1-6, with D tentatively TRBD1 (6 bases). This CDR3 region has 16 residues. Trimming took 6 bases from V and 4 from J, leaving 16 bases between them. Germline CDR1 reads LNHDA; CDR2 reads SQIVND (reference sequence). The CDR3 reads CASSPGQPPYNSPLHF. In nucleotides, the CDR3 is TGTGCCAGTAGCCCCGGACAGCCACCGTATAATTCACCCCTCCACTTT.

CDR3 sequence reads: CASSGGGRGYTF. As DNA, the CDR3 is TGTGCCAGCAGCGGCGGGGGGAGGGGCTACACCTTC. The rearrangement links TRBV9 to TRBJ1-2; D may be TRBD1 (5 bases). V lost 3 bases and J lost 8, with 11 bases in between. This CDR3 region has 12 residues. Germline V CDR1 and CDR2: SGDLS, YYNGEE.

Written as DNA, the CDR3 is TGCAGCGTTACGGGAGGGACAGGGGGCGTTACCCGCTATGGCTACACCTTC. Protein product: CSVTGGTGGVTRYGYTF. This chain uses TRBV29-1 with TRBJ1-2; 12 positions agree with TRBD1. The CDR3 has 17 amino acids. Germline CDR1 reads SQVTM; CDR2 reads ANQGSEA. With V trimmed by 5 bases and J by 4 bases, 14 bases remained unmatched.